Listed here is a single TCR beta chain. Researchers ran the PCR with 60 Vbeta and 13 Jbeta primers. TCRdb's table, derived via immunoSEQ multiplex PCR, lists solely in-frame clones and lacks some. Of some 130,000 clones in the sample, about 76% were seen once. This sample is drawn from a study of cytomegalovirus exposure and HLA in healthy donors. There are 14 residues in the CDR3. The V and J ends lost 5 bases and 0 bases respectively, with 13 bases between them. Germline CDR1 is SQVTM and CDR2 is ANQGSEA. The clonotype comes from a woman between 40 and 50 years old in good health and CMV-seronegative. The gene calls are TRBV29-1 and TRBJ1-1; maybe TRBD1 (6 bases). Sequences were obtained from PBMCs. The CDR3 here is CSVPQGSLNTEAFF. CDR3 sequence (DNA): TGCAGCGTTCCACAGGGCAGCCTGAACACTGAAGCTTTCTTT.